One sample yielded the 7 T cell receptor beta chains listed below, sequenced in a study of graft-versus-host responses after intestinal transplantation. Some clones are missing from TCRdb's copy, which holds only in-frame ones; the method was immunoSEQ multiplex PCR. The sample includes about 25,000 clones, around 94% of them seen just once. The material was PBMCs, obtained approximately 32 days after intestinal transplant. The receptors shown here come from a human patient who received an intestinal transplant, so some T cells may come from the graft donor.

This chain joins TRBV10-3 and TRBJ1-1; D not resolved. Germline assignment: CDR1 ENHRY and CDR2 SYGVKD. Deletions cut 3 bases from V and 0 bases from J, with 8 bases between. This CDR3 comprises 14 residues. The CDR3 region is CAISDRTLNTEAFF. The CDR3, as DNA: TGTGCCATCAGTGACCGGACCTTGAACACTGAAGCTTTCTTT.

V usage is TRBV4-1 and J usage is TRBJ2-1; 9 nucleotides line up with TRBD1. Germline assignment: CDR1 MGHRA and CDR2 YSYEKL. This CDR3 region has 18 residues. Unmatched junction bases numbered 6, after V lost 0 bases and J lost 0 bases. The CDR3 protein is CASSQDQGTGYSYNEQFF. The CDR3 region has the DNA TGCGCCAGCAGCCAAGATCAAGGGACAGGGTACTCCTACAATGAGCAGTTCTTC.

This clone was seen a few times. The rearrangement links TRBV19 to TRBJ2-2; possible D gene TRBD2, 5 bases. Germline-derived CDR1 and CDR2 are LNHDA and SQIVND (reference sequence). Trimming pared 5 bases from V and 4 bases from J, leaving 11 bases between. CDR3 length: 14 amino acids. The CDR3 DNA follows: TGTGCCAGTAGTGTATCGGGAAGCACCGGGGAGCTGTTTTTT. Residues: CASSVSGSTGELFF.

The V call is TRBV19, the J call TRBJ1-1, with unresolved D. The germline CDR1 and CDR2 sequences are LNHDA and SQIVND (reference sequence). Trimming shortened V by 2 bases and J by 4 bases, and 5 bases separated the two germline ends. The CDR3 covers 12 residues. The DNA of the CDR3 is TGTGCCAGTAGTATAAATCCCACTGAAGCTTTCTTT. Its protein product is CASSINPTEAFF.

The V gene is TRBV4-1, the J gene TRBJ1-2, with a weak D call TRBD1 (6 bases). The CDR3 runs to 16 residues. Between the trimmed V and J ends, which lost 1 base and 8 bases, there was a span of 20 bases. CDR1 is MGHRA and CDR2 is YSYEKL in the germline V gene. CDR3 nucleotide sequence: TGCGCCAGCAGCCAAGTGGGCAGGGGAAAGTCGCGCGGCTACACCTTC. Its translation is CASSQVGRGKSRGYTF.

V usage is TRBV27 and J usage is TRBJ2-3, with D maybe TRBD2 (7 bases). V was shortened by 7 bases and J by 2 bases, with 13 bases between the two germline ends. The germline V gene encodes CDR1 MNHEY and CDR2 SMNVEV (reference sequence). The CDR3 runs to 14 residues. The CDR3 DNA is TGTGCCAGCAACGGGGGGCCGATCACAGATACGCAGTATTTT. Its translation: CASNGGPITDTQYF.

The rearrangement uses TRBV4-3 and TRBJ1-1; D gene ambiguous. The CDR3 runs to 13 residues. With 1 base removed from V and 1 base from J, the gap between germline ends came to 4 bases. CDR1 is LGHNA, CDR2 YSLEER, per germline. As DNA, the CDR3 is TGCGCCAGCAGCCAAGGACAGAACACTGAAGCTTTCTTT. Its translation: CASSQGQNTEAFF.